The rows below give T cell receptor beta chains drawn from one sample of a study of T-cell memory formation after mild COVID-19. One entry per CDR3 protein results from TCRdb running MiXCR on the 5' RACE reads. The table has under 700,000 distinct CDR3 sequences, over 20% seen once. Sequencing was done on a sample of PBMCs or a T cell subset sorted from them (not recorded which). The receptor source for this set is an adult woman who had mild COVID-19 (a few samples of this study predate the infection). Cell type and time point are not known. Both conserved end residues are part of each CDR3. Fields, in order: D gene, clone size, J gene, V gene, CDR3 DNA, CDR3 protein. The D gene is left open where the match is weak. Clone size, where shown, is once, few, many, or a class for clones that have expanded.

.,few,TRBJ2-1,TRBV19,TGTGCCAGTAGTCGGCGTTTAGAGGGTGAGCAGTTCTTC,CASSRRLEGEQFF
TRBD2,.,TRBJ2-1,TRBV5-4,TGTGCCAGCAGCTTGGGTGCTAGCGGCCACAATGAGCAGTTCTTC,CASSLGASGHNEQFF
TRBD2,.,TRBJ2-1,TRBV5-1,TGCGCCAGCAGCTGGGGGGGACTAGTCGACAATGAGCAGTTCTTC,CASSWGGLVDNEQFF
TRBD1,.,TRBJ2-3,TRBV24-1,TGTGCCACCAGTGATGCTACAGGGGGCATCACAGATACGCAGTATTTT,CATSDATGGITDTQYF
.,.,TRBJ2-7,TRBV30,TGTGCCTGGAGGCAGATCTACGAGCAGTACTTC,CAWRQIYEQYF
TRBD1,.,TRBJ1-3,TRBV7-2,TGTGCCAGCAGCTCTATGGACAGGGGAACCTACTCTGGAAACACCATATATTTT,CASSSMDRGTYSGNTIYF
.,few,TRBJ2-3,TRBV4-2,TGTGCCAGCAGCCAATACCTTGGGGTAGCGGAAATCACAGATACGCAGTATTTT,CASSQYLGVAEITDTQYF
.,.,TRBJ2-3,TRBV7-6,TGTGCCAGCAGCTTACAGGGCCGGAACACAGATACGCAGTATTTT,CASSLQGRNTDTQYF
TRBD2,many,TRBJ2-7,TRBV3-1,TGTGCCAGCAGCCAGAGTAGCGGGGTCTACGAGCAGTACTTC,CASSQSSGVYEQYF
.,few,TRBJ2-7,TRBV6-5,TGTGCCAGCAGTTACCGACGGACTCTGGACGAGCAGTACTTC,CASSYRRTLDEQYF
TRBD2,.,TRBJ2-1,TRBV7-7,TGTGCTAGCAGCTTAGTGGCCCATTTAGCGGGAAGTGGCAATGAGCAGTTCTTC,CASSLVAHLAGSGNEQFF
.,few,TRBJ1-2,TRBV5-1,TGCGCCAGCAGCTTGGAAGGCCCGCCTAGGGGCTATGGCTACACCTTC,CASSLEGPPRGYGYTF
TRBD1,.,TRBJ1-5,TRBV29-1,TGCAGCGTTGGTCATGGGACAGCGGATCAGCCCCAGCATTTT,CSVGHGTADQPQHF
.,few,TRBJ2-7,TRBV7-2,TGTGCCAGCAGCTCCGTGGAGTCTTACGAGCAGTACTTC,CASSSVESYEQYF
.,.,TRBJ2-4,TRBV7-2,TGTGCCAGCAGCCCCCAGTCAGGTTGGGCTCAGTACTTC,CASSPQSGWAQYF
TRBD2,.,TRBJ2-3,TRBV12-3/TRBV12-4,TGTGCCAGCAGTTCCAGGATGACTAGCGGGACTAGCACAGATACGCAGTATTTT,CASSSRMTSGTSTDTQYF
.,.,TRBJ2-7,TRBV2,TGTGCCAGCAGTGAGGCCAGGCTCCCTACCTACGAGCAGTACTTC,CASSEARLPTYEQYF
.,.,TRBJ2-7,TRBV6-2/TRBV6-3,TGTGCCAGCAGTCAGGCGGAGACCTACGAGCAGTACTTC,CASSQAETYEQYF
.,few,TRBJ2-1,TRBV19,TGTGCCAGTAGTATAGATCTGAGGAATGAGCAGTTCTTC,CASSIDLRNEQFF
.,.,TRBJ1-4,TRBV20-1,TGCAGTGCTAGGGGCGGGACGGATGCAACTAATGAAAAACTGTTTTTT,CSARGGTDATNEKLFF
.,few,TRBJ1-1,TRBV5-6,TGTGCCAGCAGCGTACCCGGGACTGAAGCTTTCTTT,CASSVPGTEAFF
.,few,TRBJ2-6,TRBV24-1,TGTGCCACCAGTGATCCGGAACCCTCTGGGGCCAACGTCCTGACTTTC,CATSDPEPSGANVLTF
.,.,TRBJ1-1,TRBV12-5,TGTGCTAGTGGTTTGGGTCCCATGAACACTGAAGCTTTCTTT,CASGLGPMNTEAFF
.,few,TRBJ2-3,TRBV7-8,TGTGCCAGCAGCTTAGCGACCACCACAGATACGCAGTATTTT,CASSLATTTDTQYF
.,.,TRBJ1-1,TRBV6-6,TGTGCCAGCATCGGTTTGGAGATTAACAGGCTGAGCACTGAAGCTTTCTTT,CASIGLEINRLSTEAFF
.,few,TRBJ2-7,TRBV5-4,TGTGCCAGCAGCCGGCAGGTTGCCTCTTCCACCTACGAGCAGTACTTC,CASSRQVASSTYEQYF
.,.,TRBJ2-2,TRBV7-7,TGTGCTAGCAGCCCCTTCTGGCAGACGAACACCGGGGAGCTGTTTTTT,CASSPFWQTNTGELFF
TRBD1,few,TRBJ1-1,TRBV6-5,TGTGCCAGCAGTTCCCACAGGGGGAACACTGAAGCTTTCTTT,CASSSHRGNTEAFF
TRBD1,.,TRBJ1-1,TRBV7-9,TGTGCCAGCAGCCAAAGACAGGGTCGGAACACTGAAGCTTTCTTT,CASSQRQGRNTEAFF
.,.,TRBJ1-1,TRBV29-1,TGCAGCGTTGAACCCGACAGGCTAAACACTGAAGCTTTCTTT,CSVEPDRLNTEAFF
.,.,TRBJ1-1,TRBV9,TGTGCCAGCAGCGGAGCGGGCAGGGGCACTGAAGCTTTCTTT,CASSGAGRGTEAFF
.,.,TRBJ1-1,TRBV7-9,TGTGCCAGCAGCCCCCGGGGGGTGGAGTCACCAACTGAAGCTTTCTTT,CASSPRGVESPTEAFF
TRBD1,.,TRBJ2-3,TRBV24-1,TGTGCCACCAGTGAGACCGGGACAGGCAGCACAGATACGCAGTATTTT,CATSETGTGSTDTQYF
.,few,TRBJ1-5,TRBV6-5,TGTGCCAGCAAGGAAGGCGATCAGCCCCAGCATTTT,CASKEGDQPQHF
TRBD1,.,TRBJ1-2,TRBV7-8,TGTGCCAGCAGCTTAGAGCCATCGGCCAGGGGGCATTGGAACAAGACTGGCTACACCTTC,CASSLEPSARGHWNKTGYTF
TRBD1,few,TRBJ1-2,TRBV7-2,TGTGCCAGCAGCCCTCAAGCAGGGGGACGGGCTAACTATGGCTACACCTTC,CASSPQAGGRANYGYTF
.,.,TRBJ2-7,TRBV7-8,TGTGCCAGCAGTTTTCCGTTCTCCTACGAGCAGTACTTC,CASSFPFSYEQYF
.,.,TRBJ1-3,TRBV2,TGTGCCAGCGGCTCTGCTGGACTCACCTCTGGAAACACCATATATTTT,CASGSAGLTSGNTIYF
.,.,TRBJ1-1,TRBV7-9,TGTGCCAGCAGCCCCGTAGGGTTCATGAACACTGAAGCTTTCTTT,CASSPVGFMNTEAFF
.,.,TRBJ2-2,TRBV13,TGTGCCAGCAGCCCCTCGGGGAGAACCGGGGAGCTGTTTTTT,CASSPSGRTGELFF
.,few,TRBJ2-1,TRBV15,TGTGCCACCTCGGACATACGCAATGAGCAGTTCTTC,CATSDIRNEQFF
.,few,TRBJ1-6,TRBV18,TGTGCCAGCTCACAGGGACCTATGAATTCACCCCTCCACTTT,CASSQGPMNSPLHF
.,.,TRBJ1-1,TRBV12-3/TRBV12-4,TGTGCCAGCAGTTTAGTCTTCGGAGCTGAAGCTTTCTTT,CASSLVFGAEAFF
.,few,TRBJ2-3,TRBV13,TGTGCCAGCAGCTCTCCCGGGGGAAGCACAGATACGCAGTATTTT,CASSSPGGSTDTQYF
TRBD2,few,TRBJ2-2,TRBV29-1,TGCAGCGTCACGAAAGATGGGACTAGCGGGAACACCGGGGAGCTGTTTTTT,CSVTKDGTSGNTGELFF
.,few,TRBJ2-7,TRBV6-5,TGTGCCAGCAGTCTCCAGGACGGCTCCTACGAGCAGTACTTC,CASSLQDGSYEQYF
TRBD1,few,TRBJ2-3,TRBV9,TGTGCCAGCAGCGGCCGGGACAGGGTGGTCGATACGCAGTATTTT,CASSGRDRVVDTQYF
TRBD1,.,TRBJ1-1,TRBV24-1,TGTGCCACCAGTGATGGGGACAGAAAAGCTTTCTTT,CATSDGDRKAFF
.,.,TRBJ2-1,TRBV6-5,TGTGCCAGCAGACTCTCCATCAATGAGCAGTTCTTC,CASRLSINEQFF
TRBD1,.,TRBJ2-3,TRBV9,TGTGCCAGCAGCGTACCGAAAAGGGGGCCTTGGGAAACAGATACGCAGTATTTT,CASSVPKRGPWETDTQYF
TRBD1,.,TRBJ1-1,TRBV15,TGTGCCACCAGCAGACAGGGGGCGGACACTGAAGCTTTCTTT,CATSRQGADTEAFF
.,.,TRBJ2-1,TRBV29-1,TGCAGCGTTCGGGAATACAATGAGCAGTTCTTC,CSVREYNEQFF
TRBD1,.,TRBJ1-3,TRBV10-2,TGCGCCAGCAGGGGGACAGGGATCTCCGAGCCACCTGGAAACACCATATATTTT,CASRGTGISEPPGNTIYF